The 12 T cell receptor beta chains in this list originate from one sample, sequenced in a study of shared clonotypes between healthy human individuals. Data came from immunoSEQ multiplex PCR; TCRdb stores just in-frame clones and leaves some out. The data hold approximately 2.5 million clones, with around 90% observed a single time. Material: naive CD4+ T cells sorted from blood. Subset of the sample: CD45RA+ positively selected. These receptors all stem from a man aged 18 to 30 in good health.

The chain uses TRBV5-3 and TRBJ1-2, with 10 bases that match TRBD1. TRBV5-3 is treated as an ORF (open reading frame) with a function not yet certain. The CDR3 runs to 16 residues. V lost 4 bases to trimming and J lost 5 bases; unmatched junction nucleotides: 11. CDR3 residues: CARSRVPGQGRYGYTF. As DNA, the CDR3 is TGTGCCAGAAGCCGAGTCCCGGGACAGGGGCGGTATGGCTACACCTTC.

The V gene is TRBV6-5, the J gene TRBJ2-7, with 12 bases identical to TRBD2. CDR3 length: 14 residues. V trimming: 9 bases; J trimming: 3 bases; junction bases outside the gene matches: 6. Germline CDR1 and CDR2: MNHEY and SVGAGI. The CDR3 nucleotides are TGTGCCAGGACGACTAGCGGGGGTGTCTACGAGCAGTACTTC. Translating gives CARTTSGGVYEQYF.

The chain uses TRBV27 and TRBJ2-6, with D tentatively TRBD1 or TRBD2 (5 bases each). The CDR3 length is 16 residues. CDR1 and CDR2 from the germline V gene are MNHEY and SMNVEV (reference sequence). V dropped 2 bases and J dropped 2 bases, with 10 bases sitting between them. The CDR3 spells CASSLGGTAGANVLTF. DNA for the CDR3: TGTGCCAGCAGTTTAGGGGGAACAGCTGGGGCCAACGTCCTGACTTTC.

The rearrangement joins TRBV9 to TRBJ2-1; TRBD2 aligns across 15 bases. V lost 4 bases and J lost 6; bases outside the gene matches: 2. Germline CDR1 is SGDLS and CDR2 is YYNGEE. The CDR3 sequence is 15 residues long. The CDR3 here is CASSLGLAGGNEQFF. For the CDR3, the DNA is TGTGCCAGCAGCTTGGGACTAGCGGGAGGCAATGAGCAGTTCTTC.

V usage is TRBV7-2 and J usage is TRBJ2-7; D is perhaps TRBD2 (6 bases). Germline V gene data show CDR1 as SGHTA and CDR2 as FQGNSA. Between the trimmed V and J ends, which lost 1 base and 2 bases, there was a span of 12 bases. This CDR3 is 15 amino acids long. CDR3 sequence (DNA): TGTGCCAGCAGCTTAGGGACTAATCCAACCTACGAGCAGTACTTC. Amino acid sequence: CASSLGTNPTYEQYF.

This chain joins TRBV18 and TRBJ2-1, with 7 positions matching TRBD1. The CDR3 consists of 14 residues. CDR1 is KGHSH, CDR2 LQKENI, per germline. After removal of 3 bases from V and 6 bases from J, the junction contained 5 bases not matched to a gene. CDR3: CASSPQGQANEQFF. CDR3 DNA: TGTGCCAGCTCACCCCAAGGACAGGCCAATGAGCAGTTCTTC.

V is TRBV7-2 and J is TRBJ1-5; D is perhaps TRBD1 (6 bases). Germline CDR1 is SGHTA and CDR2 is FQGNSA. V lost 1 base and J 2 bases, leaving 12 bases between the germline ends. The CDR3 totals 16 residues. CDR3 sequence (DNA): TGTGCCAGCAGCTTAGGCGCAGGGGCGGGCAATCAGCCCCAGCATTTT. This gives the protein CASSLGAGAGNQPQHF.

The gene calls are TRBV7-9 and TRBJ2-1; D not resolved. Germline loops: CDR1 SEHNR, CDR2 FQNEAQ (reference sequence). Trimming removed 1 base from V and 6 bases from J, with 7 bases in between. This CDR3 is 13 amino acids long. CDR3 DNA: TGTGCCAGCAGCTTAGGCGAGATCAATGAGCAGTTCTTC. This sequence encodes CASSLGEINEQFF.

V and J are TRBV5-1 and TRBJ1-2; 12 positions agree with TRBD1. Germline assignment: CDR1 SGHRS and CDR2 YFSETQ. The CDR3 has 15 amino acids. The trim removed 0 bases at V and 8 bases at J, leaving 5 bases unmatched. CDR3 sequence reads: CASSLVGTGGNGYTF. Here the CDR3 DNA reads TGCGCCAGCAGCTTGGTGGGGACAGGGGGCAACGGCTACACCTTC.

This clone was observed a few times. For the CDR3, the DNA is TGTGCCAGCTCACCATTACAGGGGGCCCAGTCACCCCTCCACTTT. It translates to CASSPLQGAQSPLHF. The chain joins TRBV18 to TRBJ1-6; 9 bases are a match to TRBD1. The CDR3 is 15 amino acids. V trimming: 2 bases; J trimming: 10 bases; junction bases outside the gene matches: 6. Germline values: CDR1 KGHSH, CDR2 LQKENI.

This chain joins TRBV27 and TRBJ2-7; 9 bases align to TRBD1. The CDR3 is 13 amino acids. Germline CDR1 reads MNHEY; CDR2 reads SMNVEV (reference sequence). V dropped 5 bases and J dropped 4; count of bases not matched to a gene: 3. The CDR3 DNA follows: TGTGCCAGCAGTGGGGACAGGGCTTACGAGCAGTACTTC. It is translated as CASSGDRAYEQYF.

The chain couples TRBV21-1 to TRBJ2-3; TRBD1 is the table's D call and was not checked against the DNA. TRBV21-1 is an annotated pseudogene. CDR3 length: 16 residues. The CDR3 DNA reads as TGTGCCAGCAGCTATTTGACAAGCTCTTACACAGATACGCAGTATTTT. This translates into CASSYLTSSYTDTQYF.